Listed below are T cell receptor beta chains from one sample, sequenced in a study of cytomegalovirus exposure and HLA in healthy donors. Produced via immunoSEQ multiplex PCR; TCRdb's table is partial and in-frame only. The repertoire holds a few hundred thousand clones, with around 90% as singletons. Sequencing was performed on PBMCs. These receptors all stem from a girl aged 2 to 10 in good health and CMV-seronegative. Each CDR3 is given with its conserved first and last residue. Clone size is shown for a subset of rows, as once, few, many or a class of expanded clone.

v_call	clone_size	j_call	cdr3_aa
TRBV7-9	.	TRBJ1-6	CASSPRVGTLNNSPLHF
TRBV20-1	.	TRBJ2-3	CSARGGDTQYF
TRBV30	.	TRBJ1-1	CAWSAPGITGAEAFF
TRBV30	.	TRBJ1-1	CAWSVGQGSMNTEAFF
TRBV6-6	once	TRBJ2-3	CATQEVTDTQYF
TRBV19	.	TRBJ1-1	CASKQGNTEAFF
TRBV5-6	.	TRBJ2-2	CASSLWADSGELFF
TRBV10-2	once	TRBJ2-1	CASLTSGEEGNEQFF
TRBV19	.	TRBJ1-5	CASTDRDGGQPQHF
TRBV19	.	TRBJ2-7	CASSPNTGDEQYF
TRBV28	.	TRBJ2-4	CASSWTENVAKNIQYF
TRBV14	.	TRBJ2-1	CASSHIAASGNEQFF
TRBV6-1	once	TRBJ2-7	CASSASVSTYEQYF
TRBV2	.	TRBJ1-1	CASFLSDTEAFF
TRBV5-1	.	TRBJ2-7	CASNPGTDEQYF
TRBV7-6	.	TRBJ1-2	CASSPRPGQTSYGYTF
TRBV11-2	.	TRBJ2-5	CASSLGHQETQYF
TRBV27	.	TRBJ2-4	CASSTVGTGGLAKNIQYF
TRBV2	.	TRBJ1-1	CATVVGGGSLYTEAFF
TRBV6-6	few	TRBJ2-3	CASSPSTDTQYF
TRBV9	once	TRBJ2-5	CASSVVSGGGTQYF
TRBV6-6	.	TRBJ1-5	CASSWGGQGDQPQHF
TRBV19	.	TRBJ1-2	CASSITELGYGYTF
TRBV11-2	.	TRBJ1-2	CASSLQGVGYTF
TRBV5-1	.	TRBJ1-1	CASSLGQSNTEAFF
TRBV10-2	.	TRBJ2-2	CASTQGPNTGELFF
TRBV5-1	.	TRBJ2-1	CASSLAVAGSYNEQFF
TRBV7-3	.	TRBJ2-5	CASSLGGWETQYF
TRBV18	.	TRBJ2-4	CASSPGTGNIQYF
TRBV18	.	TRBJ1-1	CASSPQNSHLLNTEAFF
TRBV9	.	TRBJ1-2	CASSTPGTGDYGYTF
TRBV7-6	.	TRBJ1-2	CASSPVRGNYGYTF
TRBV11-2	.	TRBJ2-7	CASSPPVLRQGFSYEQYF
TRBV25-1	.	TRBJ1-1	CATSRGNINTEAFF
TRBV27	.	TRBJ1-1	CASSLTGIAEAFF
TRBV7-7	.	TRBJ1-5	CASSSTPGRGSNQPQHF
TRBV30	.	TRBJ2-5	CAWSPRWAVTQETQYF
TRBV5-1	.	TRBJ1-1	CASSLGPANTEAFF
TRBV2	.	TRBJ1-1	CASTGGRSFF
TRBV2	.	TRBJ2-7	CASSEALMSEQYF
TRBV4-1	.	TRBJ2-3	CASSPITGADSDTQYF
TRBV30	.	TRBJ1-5	CAWSVRWTAVVGNQPQHF
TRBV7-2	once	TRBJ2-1	CASSLDVLAGSRFF
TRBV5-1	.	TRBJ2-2	CASRDSGTGELFF
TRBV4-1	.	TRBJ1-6	CASSQETGVESPLHF
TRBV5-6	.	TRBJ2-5	CASSVLTSGVQETQYF
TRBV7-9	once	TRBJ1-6	CASSYTGGSYNSPLHF
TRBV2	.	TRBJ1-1	CASWLITGGQVGSDTEAFF